This section outlines one T cell receptor beta chain sequence together with its context. Its antigen is unknown. This specimen belongs to a study of T cell responses to AZD1222 COVID-19 vaccine. J lost 2 bases, V lost 6 bases, and 3 bases had no gene match. The CDR3 has 14 amino acids. Germline-derived CDR1 and CDR2 are LNHDA and SQIVND (reference sequence). This table comes from immunoSEQ multiplex PCR, and its TCRdb copy is limited to in-frame clones, with some not included. The sample lists roughly 36,000 clones, 85% to 90% occurring once. Findings and limits, study-wide: Spike was spanned by vaccine-associated CD4 TCRs, which were dominant at 160-218 and 743-854. Increased Spike-specific TCR breadth and depth were observed after two AZD1222 doses. Among AZD1222 vaccinees, only 5 to 7 were seropositive at baseline. Mostly white British, mostly female donors; authors suggested clonal diversity may be underestimated.

This sequence originates from an adult in good health. V and J are TRBV19 and TRBJ1-5; 8 nucleotides align to TRBD1. Specimen: peripheral blood, collected on day 0 of AZD1222 vaccination. CDR3 in amino acids: CASSPTGGNQPQHF. The CDR3 DNA reads TGTGCCAGTAGCCCGACAGGGGGCAATCAGCCCCAGCATTTT.